The 9 T cell receptor beta chains below come from one sample, sequenced in a study of blood T cell repertoires in COVID-19. The table came from immunoSEQ multiplex PCR; TCRdb's copy has only in-frame clones and leaves some out. The sample has roughly 92,000 clones; roughly nine tenths are singletons. Sequenced input: peripheral blood. The receptor set was obtained from a man in his fifties with acute or convalescent COVID-19.

This clone was seen many times. V and J are TRBV6-5 and TRBJ1-3; 9 bases align to TRBD1. The CDR3 is 15 amino acids. J gave up 4 bases and V 2 bases, and 3 bases lay outside the gene matches. Germline-derived CDR1 and CDR2 are MNHEY and SVGAGI. CDR3 region: CASSYRDRVGNTIYF. The CDR3 DNA follows: TGTGCCAGCAGTTACCGGGACAGGGTCGGAAACACCATATATTTT.

The chain is built from TRBV4-1 and TRBJ1-2, with 8 bases matching TRBD1. The trim removed 2 bases at V and 7 bases at J, leaving 9 bases unmatched. This CDR3 region has 15 residues. Germline CDR1 MGHRA, CDR2 YSYEKL. The CDR3 reads CASSQQDREGSGYTF. In DNA, the CDR3 is TGCGCCAGCAGCCAACAGGACAGGGAAGGTTCTGGCTACACCTTC.

The chain carries TRBV6-4 and TRBJ2-1, with 9 bases lining up with TRBD1. The junction had 7 bases not matched to a gene; V was cut back by 3 bases and J by 7 bases. Germline lookup yields CDR1 MRHNA and CDR2 SNTAGT. The CDR3 is 15 residues long. The DNA for the CDR3 is TGTGCCAGCAGTGAAAAACAGGGGGCGAAAAATGAGCAGTTCTTC. This codes for CASSEKQGAKNEQFF.

The rearrangement uses TRBV19 and TRBJ2-1, with D perhaps TRBD1 (5 bases). V was clipped by 5 bases and J by 4 bases, with 15 bases between them. CDR1 is LNHDA and CDR2 is SQIVND in the germline V gene (reference sequence). The CDR3 consists of 15 residues. CDR3 DNA: TGTGCCAGTAGTGTCGACAGCTACCTATACAATGAGCAGTTCTTC. The encoded protein is CASSVDSYLYNEQFF. Supplemented by reference TRBV19 and TRBJ2-1, the full variable domain reads DGGITQSPKYLFRKEGQNVTLSCEQNLNHDAMYWYRQDPGQGLRLIYYSQIVNDFQKGDIAEGYSVSREKKESFPLTVTSAQKNPTAFYLCASSVDSYLYNEQFFGPGTRLTVL.

The chain is built from TRBV18 and TRBJ2-7; 13 nucleotides align to TRBD2. The germline CDR1 and CDR2 sequences are KGHSH and LQKENI. This CDR3 is 18 amino acids long. V shed 4 bases, J shed 4 bases, and the junction held 13 bases outside the gene matches. CDR3 sequence: CASSRITLLAGGRYEQYF. The CDR3 coding sequence is TGTGCCAGCTCACGAATTACCCTACTAGCGGGAGGGCGTTACGAGCAGTACTTC.

The chain employs TRBV6-5 and TRBJ1-2, with 7 bases fitting TRBD1. The CDR3 is 14 residues long. V trimming: 8 bases; J trimming: 8 bases; junction bases outside the gene matches: 14. Germline CDR1 reads MNHEY; CDR2 reads SVGAGI. Here the CDR3 reads CASLTIFRDRGYTF. CDR3 DNA: TGTGCCAGCCTAACAATCTTTCGGGACAGAGGCTACACCTTC.

The chain uses TRBV3-1 (or the pseudogene TRBV3-2) and TRBJ2-2; D possibly corresponds to TRBD2 (6 bases). From germline, CDR1 is LGHDT and CDR2 YNNKEL (reference sequence). Trimming removed 2 bases from V and 4 bases from J, with 8 bases in between. The CDR3 length is 14 residues. CDR3 bases: TGTGCCAGCAGCCAATTGCGGGGCACCGGGGAGCTGTTTTTT. Translation gives CASSQLRGTGELFF.

CDR3 in amino acids: CASSPRGYEQYF. In DNA, the CDR3 is TGTGCCAGCAGTCCTCGGGGCTACGAGCAGTACTTC. J is TRBJ2-7 and V is TRBV2; TRBD2 is a possible D gene (5 bases). The ends were cut back, 5 bases at V and 3 bases at J, with 8 bases in the middle. The germline V gene has CDR1 SNHLY and CDR2 FYNNEI. CDR3 size: 12 residues.

The rearrangement uses TRBV27 and TRBJ1-5, with D unclear. In germline, CDR1 is MNHEY, CDR2 SMNVEV (reference sequence). Trimming took 0 bases from V and 2 from J, leaving 11 bases between them. The CDR3 totals 16 residues. The CDR3 reads CASSLSRVSGNQPQHF. CDR3 DNA sequence: TGTGCCAGCAGTTTATCGCGGGTTTCGGGCAATCAGCCCCAGCATTTT.